A single sample is the source of the 23 T cell receptor beta chains below, sequenced in a study of cytomegalovirus exposure and HLA in healthy donors. PCR involved 60 Vbeta and 13 Jbeta primers. Some clones are missing from TCRdb's copy, which holds only in-frame ones; the method was immunoSEQ multiplex PCR. The sample has some 140,000 clones, 70% to 85% seen once. The specimen was PBMCs. The source of these receptors is a man aged 25 to 40 in good health and CMV-seronegative.

Note on this clone: One end of the junction is discordant with germline, which a read error may explain. The rearrangement joins TRBV28 to TRBJ1-6; no clear D gene. This CDR3 region has 15 residues. Germline V CDR1 and CDR2: MDHEN, SYDVKM. CDR3 DNA: TGTGCCAGCAGTTTAGGATTGCGGGCTAATTCACCCCTCAACTTT. Its protein product is CASSLGLRANSPLNF.

This clone showed up just a few times. This rearrangement joins TRBV7-2 to TRBJ2-7; 8 bases fit TRBD1. The CDR3 contains 14 residues. The V gene's germline CDR1 is SGHTA and CDR2 FQGNSA. V gave up 1 base and J gave up 3 bases; unmatched junction bases: 2. CDR3 amino acids: CASSLGQGLYEQYF. As DNA, the CDR3 is TGTGCCAGCAGCTTAGGACAGGGGCTCTACGAGCAGTACTTC.

The rearrangement links TRBV7-9 to TRBJ2-1, with TRBD2 matching 12 bases. The CDR3 loop spans 15 amino acids. CDR1 and CDR2 (germline): SEHNR, FQNEAQ (reference sequence). V dropped 4 bases and J dropped 8; count of bases not matched to a gene: 6. CDR3 residues: CASSSGLAGRDEQFF. The CDR3 region has the DNA TGTGCCAGCAGCTCCGGACTAGCGGGGAGGGATGAGCAGTTCTTC.

This clone was recorded once. J is TRBJ2-2 and V is TRBV5-1, with D possibly matching TRBD1 (5 bases). The V end lost 0 bases, the J end lost 5 bases, and 11 bases lay between the germline ends. CDR3 length: 15 amino acids. Germline CDR1 and CDR2: SGHRS and YFSETQ. The CDR3 region has the DNA TGCGCCAGCAGCTTGGCGCAGGGTCGGACCGGGGAGCTGTTTTTT. This translates into CASSLAQGRTGELFF.

This chain uses TRBV27 with TRBJ2-1; no clear D. The V gene's germline CDR1 is MNHEY and CDR2 SMNVEV (reference sequence). This CDR3 comprises 15 residues. V lost 0 bases and J lost 0, with 6 bases in between. CDR3 in amino acids: CASSLSVSSYNEQFF. The CDR3 DNA reads as TGTGCCAGCAGTTTATCAGTGAGCTCCTACAATGAGCAGTTCTTC.

This clone has just a few counts. The chain combines TRBV9 with TRBJ2-7; 12 bases align to TRBD1. CDR3 size: 16 residues. Germline CDR1 and CDR2: SGDLS and YYNGEE. V lost 4 bases to trimming and J lost 5 bases; unmatched junction nucleotides: 10. CDR3 region: CASSLTGTGGIDEQYF. The CDR3 nucleotides are TGTGCCAGCAGCCTCACCGGGACAGGGGGCATCGACGAGCAGTACTTC.

This clone was recorded a few times. V gene TRBV5-1 combines with J gene TRBJ2-1; 8 nucleotides line up with TRBD1. The V segment lost 0 bases and the J segment 5 bases; nucleotides outside the gene matches: 4. The CDR3 has 15 residues. CDR1 and CDR2 (germline): SGHRS, YFSETQ. For the CDR3, the DNA is TGCGCCAGCAGCTTGGTCCAGGGGGCCCACAATGAGCAGTTCTTC. This encodes CASSLVQGAHNEQFF.

V usage is TRBV7-2 and J usage is TRBJ2-5; no reliable D call. V was trimmed by 1 base and J by 7 bases, leaving 13 bases between them. Germline V gene lookup returns CDR1 SGHTA and CDR2 FQGNSA. This CDR3 is built from 14 residues. CDR3 nucleotide sequence: TGTGCCAGCAGCTTAGGACGCCAATCAGGGACCCAGTACTTC. This translates into CASSLGRQSGTQYF.

The CDR3 spells CASSQTVDEQFF. The CDR3 DNA follows: TGTGCCAGCAGCCAGACAGTCGATGAGCAGTTCTTC. The J gene is TRBJ2-1, the V gene TRBV5-4; possible D gene TRBD1, 5 bases. Germline CDR1 and CDR2: SGHNT and YYREEE (reference sequence). V lost 4 bases and J 8 bases, leaving 10 bases between the germline ends. The CDR3 spans 12 residues.

Details on this clone: One junction end disagrees with the germline gene, perhaps due to a read error. The V call is TRBV5-4, the J call TRBJ2-4, with D maybe TRBD2 (5 bases). Germline loops: CDR1 SGHNT, CDR2 YYREEE (reference sequence). This CDR3 spans 13 amino acids. The CDR3 reads CASSLDRGNIQHF. CDR3 DNA: TGTGCCAGCAGCTTGGATCGGGGAAACATTCAGCACTTC.

The rearrangement uses TRBV7-2 and TRBJ2-3, with D uncertain. The germline V gene has CDR1 SGHTA and CDR2 FQGNSA. Trimming removed 1 base at V and 7 bases at J, with 18 bases between. The CDR3 is 16 residues long. The CDR3 spells CASSLDSPRFTYTQYF. The CDR3 bases are TGTGCCAGCAGCTTAGACTCCCCACGTTTCACTTATACGCAGTATTTT.

The chain links TRBV18 to TRBJ1-2, with D possibly being TRBD1 (6 bases). Germline V gene sequence: CDR1 KGHSH, CDR2 LQKENI. Trimming left V 2 bases short and J 8 bases short, with 12 bases between. This CDR3 spans 13 amino acids. The DNA for the CDR3 is TGTGCCAGCTCACCAGCAGGGGAGAGAGGCTACACCTTC. It is translated as CASSPAGERGYTF.

For this clone: Other DNA variants within this sample encode the same CDR3. The chain recombines TRBV5-4 with TRBJ2-7; tentative D call: TRBD1 (6 bases). The V end was cut by 2 bases, the J end by 3 bases, with 12 bases between. The CDR3 has 14 amino acids. CDR1 is SGHNT and CDR2 is YYREEE in the germline V gene (reference sequence). This CDR3 reads CASSLGQGSYEQYF. The DNA for the CDR3 is TGTGCCAGCAGCTTAGGGCAGGGGAGCTACGAGCAGTACTTC.

The chain joins TRBV27 to TRBJ1-1; 7 nucleotides match TRBD1. V lost 5 bases and J lost 11; bases outside the gene matches: 14. Germline V gene data show CDR1 as MNHEY and CDR2 as SMNVEV (reference sequence). This CDR3 comprises 14 residues. The chain's CDR3 is CASSPELGQWAAFF. The CDR3, as DNA: TGTGCCAGCAGTCCTGAGTTGGGACAGTGGGCGGCTTTCTTT.

This chain connects TRBV4-3 to TRBJ1-2; D gene uncertain. CDR3 length equals 15 residues. V lost 3 bases, J lost 0 bases, and 11 bases lay in between. Per germline, CDR1 LGHNA and CDR2 YSLEER. The CDR3 DNA reads TGCGCCAGCAGCCACCAACTATATTCTAACTATGGCTACACCTTC. This sequence encodes CASSHQLYSNYGYTF.

This clone is a singleton in its sample. V and J are TRBV7-9 and TRBJ2-5; 9 nucleotides agree with TRBD1. The CDR3 sequence is 16 residues long. V lost 5 bases, J lost 1 base, and 8 bases stayed unmatched. Germline V gives CDR1 SEHNR, CDR2 FQNEAQ (reference sequence). CDR3 region: CASSPTGTGFQETQYF. CDR3 coding DNA: TGTGCCAGCAGCCCCACCGGGACAGGGTTCCAAGAGACCCAGTACTTC.

The rearrangement links TRBV9 to TRBJ1-3; D unresolved. Per the germline V gene, CDR1 is SGDLS and CDR2 is YYNGEE. Trimming stripped 4 bases from V and 0 bases from J, with 11 bases between. The CDR3 has 15 residues. The CDR3 loop reads CASSTQPFSGNTIYF. CDR3 bases: TGTGCCAGCAGCACACAACCCTTCTCTGGAAACACCATATATTTT.

J is TRBJ2-7 and V is TRBV7-3; D perhaps matches TRBD2 (6 bases). Germline V gene data show CDR1 as SGHTA and CDR2 as FQGTGA. V lost 5 bases and J 1 base, leaving 9 bases between the germline ends. The CDR3 sequence is 13 residues long. DNA for the CDR3: TGTGCCAGCAGCCCTCGGGGGTCCTACGAGCAGTACTTC. Translating it yields CASSPRGSYEQYF.

The J gene is TRBJ1-6, the V gene TRBV27, with 8 bases matching TRBD1. Germline CDR1 and CDR2: MNHEY and SMNVEV (reference sequence). The CDR3 has 19 residues. J lost 3 bases, V lost 5 bases, and 15 bases had no gene match. The CDR3 DNA is TGTGCCAGCAGTCGATCCGAGACAGGGGCCGTATTCTATAATTCACCCCTCCACTTT. Its protein is CASSRSETGAVFYNSPLHF.

J is TRBJ1-1 and V is TRBV4-1; 9 bases agree with TRBD1. V dropped 4 bases and J dropped 5; count of bases not matched to a gene: 8. CDR1 and CDR2 from the germline V gene are MGHRA and YSYEKL. This CDR3 has 15 residues. Here the CDR3 DNA reads TGCGCCAGCAGCCTTCCGGGACAGGGAGGAACTGAAGCTTTCTTT. It yields the protein CASSLPGQGGTEAFF.

The gene calls are TRBV29-1 and TRBJ1-2; D call uncertain. Trimming cost V 6 bases and J 1 base, with 6 bases left between them. The CDR3 totals 11 residues. Per germline, CDR1 SQVTM and CDR2 ANQGSEA. CDR3 amino acids: CSVSNNYGYTF. DNA for the CDR3: TGCAGCGTCAGTAATAACTATGGCTACACCTTC.

The rearrangement links TRBV6-5 to TRBJ1-2; TRBD1 matches at 7 bases. This CDR3 has 15 amino acids. Looked up from germline, CDR1 is MNHEY and CDR2 is SVGAGI. After removal of 4 bases from V and 4 bases from J, the junction contained 9 bases not matched to a gene. The CDR3 spells CASSFLQGGAYGYTF. The CDR3 DNA sequence: TGTGCCAGCAGTTTCCTTCAGGGGGGCGCCTATGGCTACACCTTC.

V usage is TRBV27 and J usage is TRBJ1-6, with 7 bases identical to TRBD1. CDR1 is MNHEY, CDR2 SMNVEV, per germline (reference sequence). The junction had 1 base not matched to a gene; V was cut back by 3 bases and J by 5 bases. The CDR3 is made up of 14 amino acids. The CDR3 reads CASSFTGDNSPLHF. The CDR3 nucleotides read TGTGCCAGCAGTTTTACAGGGGATAATTCACCCCTCCACTTT.